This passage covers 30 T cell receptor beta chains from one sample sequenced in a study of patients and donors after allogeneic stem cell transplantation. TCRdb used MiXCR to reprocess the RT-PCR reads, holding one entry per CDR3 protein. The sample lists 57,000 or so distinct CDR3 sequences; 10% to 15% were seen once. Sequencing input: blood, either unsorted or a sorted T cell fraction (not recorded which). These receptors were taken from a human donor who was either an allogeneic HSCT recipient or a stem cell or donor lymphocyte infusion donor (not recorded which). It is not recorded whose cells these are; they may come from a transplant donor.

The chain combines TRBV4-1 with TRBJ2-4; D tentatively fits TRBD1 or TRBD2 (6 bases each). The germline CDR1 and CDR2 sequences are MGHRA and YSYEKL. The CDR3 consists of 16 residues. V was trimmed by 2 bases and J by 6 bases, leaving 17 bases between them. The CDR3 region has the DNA TGCGCCAGCAGCCAACCACAAAGGGGGACTTCAAACATTCAGTACTTC. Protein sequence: CASSQPQRGTSNIQYF.

In nucleotides, the CDR3 is TGTGCCAGCAGGACTGAACTTGGTCCGGAGGGGTCAAGGACCCTTAACTACGAGCAGTACTTC. Its protein product is CASRTELGPEGSRTLNYEQYF. The rearrangement uses TRBV6-1 and TRBJ2-7, with D possibly being TRBD2 (6 bases). Trimming pared 6 bases from V and 3 bases from J, leaving 36 bases between. Germline V gene sequence: CDR1 MNHNS, CDR2 SASEGT. The CDR3 extends over 21 amino acids.

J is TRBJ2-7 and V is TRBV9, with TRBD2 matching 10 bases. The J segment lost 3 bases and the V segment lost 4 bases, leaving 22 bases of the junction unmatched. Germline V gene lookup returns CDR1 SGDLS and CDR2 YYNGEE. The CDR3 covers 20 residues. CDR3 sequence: CASSPRGRRLAGASFYEQYF. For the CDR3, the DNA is TGTGCCAGCAGCCCGAGAGGGAGACGGCTAGCGGGAGCCAGTTTCTACGAGCAGTACTTC.

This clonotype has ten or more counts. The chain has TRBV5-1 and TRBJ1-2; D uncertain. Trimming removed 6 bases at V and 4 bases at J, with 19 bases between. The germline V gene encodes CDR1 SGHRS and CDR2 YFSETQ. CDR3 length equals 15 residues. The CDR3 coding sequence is TGCGCCAGCAACGAAGACGGAACGGAGGGCTATGGCTACACCTTC. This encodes CASNEDGTEGYGYTF.

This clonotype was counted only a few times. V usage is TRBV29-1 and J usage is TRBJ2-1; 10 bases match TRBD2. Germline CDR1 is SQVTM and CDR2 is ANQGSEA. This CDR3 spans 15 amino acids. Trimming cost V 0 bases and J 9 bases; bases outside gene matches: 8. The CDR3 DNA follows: TGCAGCGTTGAAGAAGGAGCGGGAGGGCCCGGTGAGCAGTTCTTC. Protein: CSVEEGAGGPGEQFF.

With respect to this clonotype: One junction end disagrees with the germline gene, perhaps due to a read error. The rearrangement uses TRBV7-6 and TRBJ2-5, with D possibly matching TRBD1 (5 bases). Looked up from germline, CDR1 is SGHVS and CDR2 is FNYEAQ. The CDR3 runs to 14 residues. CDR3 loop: CASTLGAEQETQYF. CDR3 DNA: TGTGCCAGCACCCTAGGGGCCGAACAAGAGACCCAGTACTTT.

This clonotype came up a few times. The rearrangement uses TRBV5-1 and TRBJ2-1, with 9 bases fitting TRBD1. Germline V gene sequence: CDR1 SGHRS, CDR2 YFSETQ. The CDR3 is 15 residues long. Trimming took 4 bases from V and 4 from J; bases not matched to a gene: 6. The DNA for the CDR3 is TGCGCCAGCAGCAGCCGGGACAGGGTATACAATGAGCAGTTCTTC. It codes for CASSSRDRVYNEQFF.

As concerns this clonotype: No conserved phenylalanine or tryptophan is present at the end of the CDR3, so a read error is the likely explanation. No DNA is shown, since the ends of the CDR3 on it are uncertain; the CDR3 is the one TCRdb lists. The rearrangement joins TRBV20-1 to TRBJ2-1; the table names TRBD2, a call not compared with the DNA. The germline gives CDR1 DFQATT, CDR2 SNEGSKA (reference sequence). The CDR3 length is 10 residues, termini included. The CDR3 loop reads CSAWTGLASL.

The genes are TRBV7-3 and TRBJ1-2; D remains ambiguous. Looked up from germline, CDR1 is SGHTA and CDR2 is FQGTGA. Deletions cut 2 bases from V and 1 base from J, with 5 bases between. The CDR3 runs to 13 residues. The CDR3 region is CASSLARNYGYTF. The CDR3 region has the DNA TGTGCCAGCAGCTTAGCTCGTAACTATGGCTACACCTTC.

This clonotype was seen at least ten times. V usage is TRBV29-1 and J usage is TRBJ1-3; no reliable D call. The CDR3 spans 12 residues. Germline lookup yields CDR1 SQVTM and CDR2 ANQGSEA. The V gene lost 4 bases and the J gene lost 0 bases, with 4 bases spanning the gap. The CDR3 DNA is TGCAGCGTTGCGGTCTCTGGAAACACCATATATTTT. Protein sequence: CSVAVSGNTIYF.

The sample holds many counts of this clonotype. The CDR3 here is CSARRLGQPEWGTEAFF. CDR3 coding DNA: TGCAGTGCTCGGAGACTGGGACAGCCTGAATGGGGCACTGAAGCTTTCTTT. This chain connects TRBV20-1 to TRBJ1-1, with 7 positions matching TRBD1. Germline lookup yields CDR1 DFQATT and CDR2 SNEGSKA (reference sequence). The V and J ends lost 5 bases and 4 bases, in that order; junction bases with no gene match: 19. The CDR3 loop spans 17 amino acids.

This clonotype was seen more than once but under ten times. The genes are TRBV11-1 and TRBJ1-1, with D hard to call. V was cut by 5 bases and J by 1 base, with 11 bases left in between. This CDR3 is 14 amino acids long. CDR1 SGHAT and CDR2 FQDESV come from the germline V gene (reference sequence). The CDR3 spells CASSPGIRNTEAFF. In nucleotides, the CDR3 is TGTGCCAGCAGCCCGGGAATCCGGAACACTGAAGCTTTCTTT.

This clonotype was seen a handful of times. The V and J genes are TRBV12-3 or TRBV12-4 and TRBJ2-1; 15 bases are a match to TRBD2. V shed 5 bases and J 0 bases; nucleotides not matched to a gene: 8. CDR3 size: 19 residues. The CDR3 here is CASSLGLAGGISSYNEQFF. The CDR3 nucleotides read TGTGCCAGCAGTCTCGGACTAGCGGGAGGGATTAGCTCCTACAATGAGCAGTTCTTC.

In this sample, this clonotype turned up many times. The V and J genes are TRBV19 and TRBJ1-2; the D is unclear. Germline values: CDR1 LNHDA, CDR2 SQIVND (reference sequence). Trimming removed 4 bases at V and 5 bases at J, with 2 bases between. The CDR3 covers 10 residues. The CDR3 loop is CASSKYGYTF. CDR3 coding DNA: TGTGCCAGTAGTAAATATGGCTACACCTTC.

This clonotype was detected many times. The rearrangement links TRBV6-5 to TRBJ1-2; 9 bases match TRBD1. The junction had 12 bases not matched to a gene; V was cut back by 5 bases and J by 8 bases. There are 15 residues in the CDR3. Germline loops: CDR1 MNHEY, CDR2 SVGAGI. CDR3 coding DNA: TGTGCCAGCAGTCGACCCTCACAGGGGGCCCGAGGCTACACCTTC. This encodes CASSRPSQGARGYTF.

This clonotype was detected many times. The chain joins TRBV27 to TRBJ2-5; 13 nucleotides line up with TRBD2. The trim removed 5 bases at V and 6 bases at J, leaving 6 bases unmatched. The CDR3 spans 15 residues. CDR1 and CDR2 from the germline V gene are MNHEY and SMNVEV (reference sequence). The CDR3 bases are TGTGCCAGCAGTAACGGACTAGCGGGAGCGAAGACCCAGTACTTC. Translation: CASSNGLAGAKTQYF.

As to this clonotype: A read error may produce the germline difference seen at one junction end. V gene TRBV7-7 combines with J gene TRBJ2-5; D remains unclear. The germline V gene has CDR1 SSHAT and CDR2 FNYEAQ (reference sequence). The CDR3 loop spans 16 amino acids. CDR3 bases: TGTGCTAGCAGCCCTCAGAAAACTAAGTACCAAGAGACCCAGTACTTC. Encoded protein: CASSPQKTKYQETQYF.

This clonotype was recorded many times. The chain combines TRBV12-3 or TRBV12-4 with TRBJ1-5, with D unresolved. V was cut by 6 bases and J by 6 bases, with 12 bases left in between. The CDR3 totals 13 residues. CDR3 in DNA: TGTGCCAGCAGCCTTGGGGAAGGTCAGCCCCAGCATTTT. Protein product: CASSLGEGQPQHF.

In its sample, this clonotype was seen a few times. DNA for the CDR3: TGTGCCAGCAGCTTATATAGGGGGACTAGCGGTAACAATGAGCAGTTCTTC. Its translation: CASSLYRGTSGNNEQFF. This chain links TRBV11-2 with TRBJ2-1; 11 bases fit TRBD2. V was pared by 2 bases and J by 5 bases, with 8 bases of the junction left unmatched. CDR3 length equals 17 residues. Germline V gene sequence: CDR1 SGHAT, CDR2 FQNNGV. The entire variable domain, with the rest obtained from reference TRBV11-2 and TRBJ2-1, is as follows: EAGVAQSPRYKIIEKRQSVAFWCNPISGHATLYWYQQILGQGPKLLIQFQNNGVVDDSQLPKDRFSAERLKGVDSTLKIQPAKLEDSAVYLCASSLYRGTSGNNEQFFGPGTRLTVL.

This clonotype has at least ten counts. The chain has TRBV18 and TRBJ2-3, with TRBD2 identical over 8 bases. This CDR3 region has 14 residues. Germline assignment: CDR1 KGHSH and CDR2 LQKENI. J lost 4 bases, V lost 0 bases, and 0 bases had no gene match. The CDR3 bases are TGTGCCAGCTCACCACCGACTAGCGCAGATACGCAGTATTTT. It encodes CASSPPTSADTQYF.

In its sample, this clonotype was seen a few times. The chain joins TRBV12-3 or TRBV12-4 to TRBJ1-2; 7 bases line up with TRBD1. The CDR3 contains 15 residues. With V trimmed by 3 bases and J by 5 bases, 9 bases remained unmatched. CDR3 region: CASSFPGQQLYGYTF. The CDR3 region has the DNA TGTGCCAGCAGTTTTCCGGGACAGCAATTATATGGCTACACCTTC.

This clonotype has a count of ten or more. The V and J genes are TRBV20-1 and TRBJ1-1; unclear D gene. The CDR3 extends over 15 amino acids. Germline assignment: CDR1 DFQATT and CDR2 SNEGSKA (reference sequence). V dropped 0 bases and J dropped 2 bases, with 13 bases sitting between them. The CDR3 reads CSARDGQPGNTEAFF. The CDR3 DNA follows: TGCAGTGCTAGAGATGGGCAGCCTGGCAACACTGAAGCTTTCTTT.

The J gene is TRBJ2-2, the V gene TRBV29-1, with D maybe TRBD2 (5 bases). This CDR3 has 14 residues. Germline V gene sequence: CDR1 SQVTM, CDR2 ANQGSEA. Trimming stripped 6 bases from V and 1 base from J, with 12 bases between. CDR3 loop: CSVDPGRNTGELFF. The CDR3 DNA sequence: TGCAGCGTCGATCCGGGGAGGAACACCGGGGAGCTGTTTTTT.

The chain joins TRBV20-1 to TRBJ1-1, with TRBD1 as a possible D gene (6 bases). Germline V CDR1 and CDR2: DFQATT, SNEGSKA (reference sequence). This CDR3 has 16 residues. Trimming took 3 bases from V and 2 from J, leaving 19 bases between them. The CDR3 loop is CSASFKWGRGNTEAFF. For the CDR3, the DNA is TGCAGTGCTAGTTTTAAATGGGGGCGGGGAAACACTGAAGCTTTCTTT.

CDR3 DNA sequence: TGTGCCAGTAGGGACCCCGGACAGGGTGGGGACGAGCAGTACTTC. Protein sequence: CASRDPGQGGDEQYF. The V and J genes are TRBV19 and TRBJ2-7; 8 bases line up with TRBD1. This CDR3 is 15 amino acids long. CDR1 and CDR2 from the germline V gene are LNHDA and SQIVND (reference sequence). Trimming removed 6 bases from V and 5 bases from J; junction bases left unmatched: 12.

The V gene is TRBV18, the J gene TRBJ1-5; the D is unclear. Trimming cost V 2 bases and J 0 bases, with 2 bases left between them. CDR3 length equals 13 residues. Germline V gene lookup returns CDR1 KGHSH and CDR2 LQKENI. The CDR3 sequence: CASSPDSNQPQHF. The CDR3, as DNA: TGTGCCAGCTCACCAGATAGCAATCAGCCCCAGCATTTT.

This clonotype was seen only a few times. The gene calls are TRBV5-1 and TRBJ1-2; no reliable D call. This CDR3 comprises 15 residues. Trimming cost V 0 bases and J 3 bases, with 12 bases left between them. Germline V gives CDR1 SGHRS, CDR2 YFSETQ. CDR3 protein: CASSLAYGFDYGYTF. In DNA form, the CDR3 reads TGCGCCAGCAGCTTGGCCTATGGATTTGACTATGGCTACACCTTC.

This chain's CDR3 is CATSRDYWASGNEQYF. In nucleotides, the CDR3 is TGTGCCACCAGCAGAGATTATTGGGCTAGCGGTAATGAGCAGTACTTC. The rearrangement links TRBV15 to TRBJ2-7; 7 bases fit TRBD2. CDR1 is LNHNV and CDR2 is YYDKDF in the germline V gene (reference sequence). The V segment lost 0 bases and the J segment 7 bases; nucleotides outside the gene matches: 12. The CDR3 runs to 16 residues.

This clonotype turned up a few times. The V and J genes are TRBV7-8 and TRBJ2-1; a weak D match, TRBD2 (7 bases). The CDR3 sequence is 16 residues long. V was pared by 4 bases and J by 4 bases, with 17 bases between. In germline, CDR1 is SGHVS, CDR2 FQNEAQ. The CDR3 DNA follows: TGTGCCAGCAGCTACCTCGAGGGGGGGAGTTACAATGAGCAGTTCTTC. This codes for CASSYLEGGSYNEQFF.

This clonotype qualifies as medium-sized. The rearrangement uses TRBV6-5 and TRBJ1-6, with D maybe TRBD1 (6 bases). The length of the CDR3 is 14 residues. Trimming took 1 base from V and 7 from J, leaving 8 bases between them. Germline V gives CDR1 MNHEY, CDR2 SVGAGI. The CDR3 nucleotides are TGTGCCAGCAGTTACTTACAGGGAAATTCACCCCTCCACTTT. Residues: CASSYLQGNSPLHF.